The 15 T cell receptor beta chains presented below share a single source sample, sequenced in a study of Graves' ophthalmopathy and Graves' hyperthyroidism. Amplifying from RNA transcripts, the study obtained TCR beta CDR3 regions. The authors performed first-round RT-PCR with HTBI primers and then a second-round multiplex PCR. TCRdb re-called the multiplex PCR reads with MiXCR, one entry per CDR3 protein. There are roughly 600,000 distinct CDR3 sequences in the sample; roughly 40% occur only once, and over 3.5% lies in the top ten. Material for sequencing was peripheral blood or thyroid tissue (not recorded which). These receptors all stem from an adult man with Graves' hyperthyroidism.

The chain joins TRBV30 to TRBJ1-1, with 7 bases that match TRBD1. The germline V gene encodes CDR1 GTSNPN and CDR2 SVGIG (reference sequence). CDR3 length: 14 amino acids. Trimming cost V 2 bases and J 4 bases; bases outside gene matches: 7. The CDR3 DNA reads TGTGCCTGGAGTCCGCAGACAGGGCTCACTGAAGCTTTCTTT. It translates to CAWSPQTGLTEAFF.

Ten or more counts support this clonotype. The DNA of the CDR3 is TGCAGCGTTGACAGTCAGAACACCGGGGAGCTGTTTTTT. Translating gives CSVDSQNTGELFF. The V and J genes are TRBV29-1 and TRBJ2-2, with D uncertain. Trimming took 3 bases from V and 1 from J, leaving 6 bases between them. The germline V gene encodes CDR1 SQVTM and CDR2 ANQGSEA. The CDR3 contains 13 residues.

This clonotype has ten or more counts. V is TRBV29-1 and J is TRBJ2-7, with 7 positions matching TRBD2. Germline CDR1 and CDR2: SQVTM and ANQGSEA. The CDR3 has 17 residues. Written as DNA, the CDR3 is TGCTCCTTTCTGGGAGCGCCTAAACTGACTAGCAGCTACGAGCAGTACTTC. Translated: CSFLGAPKLTSSYEQYF.

Here the CDR3 DNA reads TGTGCCAGCAGTTTAAAGTTTTCCATTCCACCCTACGAGCAGTACTTC. Amino acid sequence: CASSLKFSIPPYEQYF. This chain joins TRBV7-9 and TRBJ2-7; D is uncertain. This CDR3 is built from 16 residues. Germline CDR1 and CDR2: SEHNR and FQNEAQ (reference sequence). V was cut by 6 bases and J by 2 bases, with 20 bases left in between.

In this sample, this clonotype turned up many times. The chain combines TRBV9 with TRBJ2-5; D not resolved. V was cut by 2 bases and J by 2 bases, with 10 bases left in between. This CDR3 has 14 residues. CDR1 is SGDLS and CDR2 is YYNGEE in the germline V gene. In nucleotides, the CDR3 is TGTGCCAGCAGCGTGGAACATACGCAAGAGACCCAGTACTTC. Its translation: CASSVEHTQETQYF.

The chain couples TRBV29-1 to TRBJ1-1, with D possibly matching TRBD1 (5 bases). The CDR3 extends over 14 amino acids. Between the trimmed V and J ends, which lost 7 bases and 0 bases, there was a span of 15 bases. Germline V lookup: CDR1 SQVTM, CDR2 ANQGSEA. The CDR3 reads CSGLGAGMNTEAFF. CDR3 coding DNA: TGCAGCGGTCTAGGGGCAGGGATGAACACTGAAGCTTTCTTT.

In its sample, this clonotype was seen many times. The V and J genes are TRBV7-6 and TRBJ2-7; D gene uncertain. The germline V gene has CDR1 SGHVS and CDR2 FNYEAQ. Deletions cut 5 bases from V and 5 bases from J, with 16 bases between. This CDR3 has 14 residues. This chain's CDR3 is CASSGTRNINEQYF. CDR3 DNA sequence: TGTGCCAGCAGCGGAACAAGGAACATTAACGAGCAGTACTTC.

This clonotype was observed many times. V usage is TRBV2 and J usage is TRBJ1-1; no clear D gene. From germline, CDR1 is SNHLY and CDR2 FYNNEI. The CDR3 is 12 amino acids. The V and J ends lost 6 bases and 8 bases respectively, with 13 bases between them. CDR3 region: CASSLGVSEAFF. The CDR3 DNA is TGTGCCAGCAGCCTCGGGGTTTCAGAAGCTTTCTTT.

This chain uses TRBV10-3 with TRBJ2-7, with 8 bases identical to TRBD1. The CDR3 sequence is 13 residues long. The germline gives CDR1 ENHRY, CDR2 SYGVKD. After removal of 4 bases from V and 5 bases from J, the junction contained 4 bases not matched to a gene. CDR3 in DNA: TGTGCCATCAGTGCCGGACAGGGTGACGAGCAGTACTTC. Translation: CAISAGQGDEQYF.

The chain employs TRBV6-2 or TRBV6-3 and TRBJ1-5; D is unresolved. CDR1 MNHEY and CDR2 SVGEGT come from the germline V gene. This CDR3 comprises 14 residues. The ends were cut back, 0 bases at V and 6 bases at J, with 9 bases in the middle. The CDR3 region is CASSYSAGSQPQHF. CDR3 nucleotides: TGTGCCAGCAGTTACTCGGCGGGAAGTCAGCCCCAGCATTTT.

Comments on this clonotype: Relative to the germline gene, one junction end is altered; a read error may explain this. The V and J genes are TRBV10-3 and TRBJ1-2; D is unclear. The CDR3 sequence is 15 residues long. Germline V gene data show CDR1 as ENHRY and CDR2 as SYGVKD. This chain's CDR3 is CASSPTPRQSYGYTF. DNA for the CDR3: TGTGCCAGCAGTCCCACCCCGCGACAAAGCTATGGCTACACCTTC.

Points on this clonotype: Just one base apart from a much larger clone, this may be a read error. The V call is TRBV12-3 or TRBV12-4, the J call TRBJ1-5; weak D call: TRBD1 (6 bases). The CDR3 consists of 13 residues. The CDR3 region has the DNA TGTACCAGCAGTTCCGACAGGATTCAGCCCCAGCATTTT. Amino acids: CTSSSDRIQPQHF.

This clonotype has a count of ten or more. The chain employs TRBV19 and TRBJ2-7, with 12 bases identical to TRBD2. V was pared by 5 bases and J by 3 bases, with 8 bases of the junction left unmatched. Germline values: CDR1 LNHDA, CDR2 SQIVND (reference sequence). The CDR3 is made up of 16 amino acids. The CDR3 region has the DNA TGTGCCAGTAGTGCGCTAGCGGGAGGGCCTATCTACGAGCAGTACTTC. Protein sequence: CASSALAGGPIYEQYF. Combining the CDR3 with reference TRBV19 and TRBJ2-7 gives the whole variable domain DGGITQSPKYLFRKEGQNVTLSCEQNLNHDAMYWYRQDPGQGLRLIYYSQIVNDFQKGDIAEGYSVSREKKESFPLTVTSAQKNPTAFYLCASSALAGGPIYEQYFGPGTRLTVT.

V is TRBV30 and J is TRBJ1-5, with D hard to call. V lost 2 bases and J lost 9, with 14 bases in between. CDR3 length: 13 residues. CDR1 GTSNPN and CDR2 SVGIG come from the germline V gene (reference sequence). CDR3 DNA: TGTGCCTGGAGTACAGACACCTTCGGGCCCCAGCATTTT. This gives the protein CAWSTDTFGPQHF.

Many counts were recorded for this clonotype. The chain uses TRBV7-8 and TRBJ1-5; D might be TRBD1 (5 bases). CDR3 length: 14 amino acids. Germline V gives CDR1 SGHVS, CDR2 FQNEAQ. The V end was cut by 1 base, the J end by 4 bases, with 8 bases between. CDR3 nucleotides: TGTGCCAGCAGCTTAGGTGGGGCGAATCAGCCCCAGCATTTT. Translating gives CASSLGGANQPQHF. The full variable domain, its missing parts supplied by reference TRBV7-8 and TRBJ1-5, is GAGVSQSPRYKVAKRGQDVALRCDPISGHVSLFWYQQALGQGPEFLTYFQNEAQLDKSGLPSDRFFAERPEGSVSTLKIQRTQQEDSAVYLCASSLGGANQPQHFGDGTRLSIL.